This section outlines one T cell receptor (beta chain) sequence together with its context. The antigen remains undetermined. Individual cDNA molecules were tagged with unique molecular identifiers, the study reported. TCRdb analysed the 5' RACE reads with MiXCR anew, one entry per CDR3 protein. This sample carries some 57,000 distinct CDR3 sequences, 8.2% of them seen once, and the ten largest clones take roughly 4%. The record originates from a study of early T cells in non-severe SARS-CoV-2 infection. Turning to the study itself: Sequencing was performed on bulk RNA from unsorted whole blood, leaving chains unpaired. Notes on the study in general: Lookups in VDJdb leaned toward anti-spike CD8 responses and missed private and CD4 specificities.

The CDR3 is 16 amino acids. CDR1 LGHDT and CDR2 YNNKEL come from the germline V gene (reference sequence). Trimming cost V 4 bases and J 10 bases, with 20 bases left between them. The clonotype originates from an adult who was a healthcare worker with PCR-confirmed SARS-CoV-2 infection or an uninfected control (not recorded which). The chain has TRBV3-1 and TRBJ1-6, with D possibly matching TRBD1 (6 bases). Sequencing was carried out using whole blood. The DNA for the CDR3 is TGTGCCAGCAGCCTAAGGGGGGGACCCAGCCAATCACCCCTCCACTTT. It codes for CASSLRGGPSQSPLHF.